A selection of T cell receptor beta chains follows, all from one sample in a study of identical twins. One entry per CDR3 protein, called by TCRdb with MiXCR from the 5' RACE reads. The data show about 660,000 distinct CDR3 sequences, with 8.6% seen just once and around 0.98% held by the top ten. The data were also submitted as part of a second study, on yellow fever vaccine responses in identical twins.

The specimen sequenced was PBMCs. These receptors were obtained from a woman aged 18-35 years in good health. CDR3s include the opening cysteine and the closing phenylalanine or tryptophan. The D gene is left open where the match is weak. A clone size is listed for some rows: how often the clone was seen (once, few, many), or a class if it is expanded.

cdr3_nt: TGTGCCACAACCCTTCCCCCCGGGACAGGGGTTGAAAAACTGTTTTTT
cdr3_aa: CATTLPPGTGVEKLFF
d_call: TRBD1
v_call: TRBV6-8
j_call: TRBJ1-4
clone_size: many

cdr3_nt: TGCAGCGTTGAGCCCCAGGCCATCACAGATACGCAGTATTTT
cdr3_aa: CSVEPQAITDTQYF
d_call: .
v_call: TRBV29-1
j_call: TRBJ2-3
clone_size: many

cdr3_nt: TGCGCCAGCAGCCAAGTTGACGGAACCTACGAGCAGTACTTC
cdr3_aa: CASSQVDGTYEQYF
d_call: .
v_call: TRBV4-1
j_call: TRBJ2-7
clone_size: .

cdr3_nt: TGTGCCAGCAGCCAAGATACACTAGCGGGAGACCTCCAAGAGACCCAGTACTTC
cdr3_aa: CASSQDTLAGDLQETQYF
d_call: TRBD2
v_call: TRBV4-2
j_call: TRBJ2-5
clone_size: few

cdr3_nt: TGTGCCAGCAGGTCGGGGGGGCCTCGTTCCGATACGCAGTATTTT
cdr3_aa: CASRSGGPRSDTQYF
d_call: TRBD2
v_call: TRBV7-2
j_call: TRBJ2-3
clone_size: .

cdr3_nt: TGTGCCAGCAGTGTTGAATTCAGCGGGGAGAATGAGCAGTTCTTC
cdr3_aa: CASSVEFSGENEQFF
d_call: TRBD2
v_call: TRBV3-1
j_call: TRBJ2-1
clone_size: few

cdr3_nt: TGTGCCTGGAGTGTTGGGGTAGGCCGCAATGAGCAGTTCTTC
cdr3_aa: CAWSVGVGRNEQFF
d_call: .
v_call: TRBV30
j_call: TRBJ2-1
clone_size: many

cdr3_nt: TGTGCCAGCAGTTCCCTCGAGGGGACAGACACAGATACGCAGTATTTT
cdr3_aa: CASSSLEGTDTDTQYF
d_call: TRBD1
v_call: TRBV6-4
j_call: TRBJ2-3
clone_size: few

cdr3_nt: TGCGCCAGCAGCCAAGGGGAGGCTTACTACGAGCAGTACTTC
cdr3_aa: CASSQGEAYYEQYF
d_call: .
v_call: TRBV4-1
j_call: TRBJ2-7
clone_size: few

cdr3_nt: TGCGCCAGCAGCTTGTTCCCATCTCAGTATTCCGGGGAGCTGTTTTTT
cdr3_aa: CASSLFPSQYSGELFF
d_call: .
v_call: TRBV5-1
j_call: TRBJ2-2
clone_size: few

cdr3_nt: TGTGCCAGCAGCTTAGGTCGGGGGCCGGGCACCGGGGAGCTGTTTTTT
cdr3_aa: CASSLGRGPGTGELFF
d_call: .
v_call: TRBV7-2
j_call: TRBJ2-2
clone_size: few

cdr3_nt: TGTGCCAGCAGTATCCTCGCGGGTGGTGAGCAGTTCTTC
cdr3_aa: CASSILAGGEQFF
d_call: .
v_call: TRBV12-3/TRBV12-4
j_call: TRBJ2-1
clone_size: .

cdr3_nt: TGTGCCAGCAGCCTCTCAGGGACGCCGGAGACCCAGTACTTC
cdr3_aa: CASSLSGTPETQYF
d_call: .
v_call: TRBV7-9
j_call: TRBJ2-5
clone_size: many

cdr3_nt: TGTGCCAGCAGCATTACTAGCGGGGGGGCCCCTAGGAATGAGCAGTTCTTC
cdr3_aa: CASSITSGGAPRNEQFF
d_call: TRBD2
v_call: TRBV12-3/TRBV12-4
j_call: TRBJ2-1
clone_size: .

cdr3_nt: TGCAGTGCCCTCTGGAGCGGGAGGCCTTACGAGCAGTACTTC
cdr3_aa: CSALWSGRPYEQYF
d_call: TRBD2
v_call: TRBV20-1
j_call: TRBJ2-7
clone_size: few

cdr3_nt: TGCAGTGCTAGCCAGGGGATTGGCACAGATACGCAGTATTTT
cdr3_aa: CSASQGIGTDTQYF
d_call: .
v_call: TRBV20-1
j_call: TRBJ2-3
clone_size: .

cdr3_nt: TGCAGTGCTTTACTAGCGGAACGTAGCACAGATACGCAGTATTTT
cdr3_aa: CSALLAERSTDTQYF
d_call: TRBD2
v_call: TRBV20-1
j_call: TRBJ2-3
clone_size: few

cdr3_nt: TGCAGTGCTAGAGCCAGCGCGGGAGCATACGAGCAGTACTTC
cdr3_aa: CSARASAGAYEQYF
d_call: TRBD2
v_call: TRBV20-1
j_call: TRBJ2-7
clone_size: few

cdr3_nt: TGCAGTGCTAACCCGGACAGTCCCTACGAGCAGTACTTC
cdr3_aa: CSANPDSPYEQYF
d_call: .
v_call: TRBV20-1
j_call: TRBJ2-7
clone_size: many

cdr3_nt: TGTGCCAGCAGCCCCCCAGGATCGGGTAATTCACCCCTCCACTTT
cdr3_aa: CASSPPGSGNSPLHF
d_call: .
v_call: TRBV9
j_call: TRBJ1-6
clone_size: many

cdr3_nt: TGCAGCGTTCTGACAGGGCACGAGCAGTACTTC
cdr3_aa: CSVLTGHEQYF
d_call: TRBD1
v_call: TRBV29-1
j_call: TRBJ2-7
clone_size: .

cdr3_nt: TGTGCCAGCAGCTTAGCCCCCCGGGGGGCGGGGAATGAGCAGTTCTTC
cdr3_aa: CASSLAPRGAGNEQFF
d_call: .
v_call: TRBV7-2
j_call: TRBJ2-1
clone_size: .

cdr3_nt: TGTGCCAGCAGCTTAGCGAGAGACGGAACAGGGGGCACGTACTTC
cdr3_aa: CASSLARDGTGGTYF
d_call: TRBD1
v_call: TRBV7-9
j_call: TRBJ2-7
clone_size: .

cdr3_nt: TGTGCCAGCAGGGGGACTACCTACGAGCAGTACTTC
cdr3_aa: CASRGTTYEQYF
d_call: TRBD2
v_call: TRBV7-9
j_call: TRBJ2-7
clone_size: many

cdr3_nt: TGTGCCAGCAGATTCTCCCGGGGTCCGGGTGAAAAACTGTTTTTT
cdr3_aa: CASRFSRGPGEKLFF
d_call: .
v_call: TRBV6-5
j_call: TRBJ1-4
clone_size: few

cdr3_nt: TGCGCCAGCAGCTTCGACAGGCTATCTACCTATGGCTACACCTTC
cdr3_aa: CASSFDRLSTYGYTF
d_call: .
v_call: TRBV5-1
j_call: TRBJ1-2
clone_size: many

cdr3_nt: TGTGCCAGCAGTTACTCGATTGCCTTTGCAACTAATGAAAAACTGTTTTTT
cdr3_aa: CASSYSIAFATNEKLFF
d_call: .
v_call: TRBV6-2/TRBV6-3
j_call: TRBJ1-4
clone_size: few

cdr3_nt: TGTGCCAGCCTAACCAACCCGGGACAGGGGGCCGTTCACACTGAAGCTTTCTTT
cdr3_aa: CASLTNPGQGAVHTEAFF
d_call: TRBD1
v_call: TRBV28
j_call: TRBJ1-1
clone_size: .

cdr3_nt: TGTGCCAGAGGACGACAGCCGAACACTGAAGCTTTCTTT
cdr3_aa: CARGRQPNTEAFF
d_call: .
v_call: TRBV2
j_call: TRBJ1-1
clone_size: few

cdr3_nt: TGTGCCAGCAGCCCTCACCCTGGGACTAGCGGGAGTCTATCGGATACGCAGTATTTT
cdr3_aa: CASSPHPGTSGSLSDTQYF
d_call: TRBD2
v_call: TRBV9
j_call: TRBJ2-3
clone_size: few